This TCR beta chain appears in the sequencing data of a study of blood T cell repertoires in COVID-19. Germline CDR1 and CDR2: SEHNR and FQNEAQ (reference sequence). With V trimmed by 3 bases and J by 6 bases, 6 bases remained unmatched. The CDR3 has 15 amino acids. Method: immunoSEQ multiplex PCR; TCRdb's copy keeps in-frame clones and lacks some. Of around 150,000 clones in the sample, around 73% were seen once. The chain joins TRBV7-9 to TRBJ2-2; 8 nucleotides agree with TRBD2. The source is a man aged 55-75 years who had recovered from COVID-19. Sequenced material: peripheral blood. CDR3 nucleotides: TGTGCCAGCAGCTTCACTAGCGGAGGGCCCGGGGAGCTGTTTTTT. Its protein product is CASSFTSGGPGELFF.